Sequencing of this T cell receptor (beta chain) was carried out in a study of shared clonotypes between healthy human individuals (dated by TCRdb to 2018 to 2021). The study in broad terms: Three men and two women, aged 18 to 49 years, made up the cohort. To increase sequencing depth and limit assay-specific biases, different laboratories used diverse techniques to prepare libraries and sequence TCR repertoires. For each donor, CD4 naive and CD4 memory were each given three plates, CD8 naive was given two plates, and CD8 memory was given one plate. Each donor's leukapheresis produced roughly between roughly 0.85 and 9.5 billion PBMCs. The study deeply sequenced blood TCR repertoires of about 5 healthy adults to estimate repertoire size and the extent of clonotype sharing between individuals.

What the research found in general, with its limitations: Higher generation probabilities were observed for clonotypes shared by all four sorted-subset donors than for non-shared clonotypes. The small number of donors limited the genetic and exposure-history diversity represented. Larger estimated clonotype richness was generally found for naive subsets than for memory subsets. Even with the large sequencing depth, rarefaction of the sorted-subset datasets indicated that sequencing was incomplete. Pairwise subsampling indicated that sequencing depth was expected to affect the degree of clonotype sharing among donors. Sampling was restricted to blood, and TCR repertoires in tissue are likely to differ from TCR repertoires in blood. When several donors were compared, the shared fraction of clonotypes was roughly 4.8% for naive CD4, about 4% for naive CD8, 2.3% for memory CD4, and 0.4% for memory CD8.

CDR1 and CDR2, looked up from the germline V gene (reference sequence), are SEHNR and FQNEAQ. V loses 4 bases, J loses 2 bases, and the germline ends lie 11 bases apart. From its cysteine to its phenylalanine, the CDR3 spans 14 amino acids. The CDR3 DNA has 42 bases and is translated from base 1. Using the deep immunoSEQ assay, TCR CDR3 regions were amplified from genomic DNA by multiplex PCR. Extracted genomic DNA from each cell subset was distributed evenly across all wells of several immunoSEQ 96-well plates, and each plate was treated as a replicate. For sorted subsets, around 200 ng genomic DNA, equal to about 30,000 T cell genomes, was loaded into each replicate PCR. Purified libraries were measured with a Qubit 3.0 fluorometer, size-checked on a Bioanalyzer 2100, and measured again with the KAPA Library Quantification kit. A separate single-read 150-cycle Illumina NextSeq 550 flow cell was used to sequence each immunoSEQ 96-well plate. The original methods were these. Because the immunoSEQ output held only junctional sequences and lacked quality scores, the filtering could not match the filtering applied to full-length reads. To assign V/J genes and CDR3, sequences were annotated against IMGT germline references using PyIR, a Python wrapper for IgBLAST v1.9. Reads were removed for weak V/J assignments (E-value above 1e-6), missing CDR3, stop codons, out-of-frame junctions, or ambiguous translated residues. V3J clonotypes were defined as sequences sharing the same inferred V gene, J gene, and CDR3 amino acid sequence. To compute the percentage overlap between repertoires, the number of shared unique clonotypes was divided by the size of the smaller repertoire. Repertoire richness was assessed with RTK rarefaction, the Chao1 estimator, and Recon v2.1 estimates of unobserved clonotypes. Generation probabilities for all TCRbeta clonotypes obtained by the gDNA method from a handful of donors were computed using OLGA. The table was pulled from immuneACCESS by TCRdb, which kept in-frame rearrangements only. Such tables lose some clones; where checked, under half of the loss comes from unresolved V genes, and the rest has no known cause. D and trimming come from the DNA, and the V and J calls and clone size come from that table. The table for this sample lists about 2.1 million clones; just under 95% of them were counted only once. The ten top clones hold more than 1.5% of the sample.

CD8 naive samples were obtained by positive selection for CCR7 among CD45RO-negative cells, yielding a CD45RA+CCR7+ population from which TemRA cells were excluded. The donors were healthy, HIV-negative adults who had no recently reported acute infections or vaccinations. Only Caucasian adults living in Nashville, Tennessee, USA were represented among the donors. After blood collection by leukapheresis, PBMCs were isolated using Ficoll-Histopaque density gradient centrifugation and then cryopreserved in the vapor phase of liquid nitrogen. Analytical flow cytometry was used to check the purity and quantity of each magnetically sorted T cell population. From each sorted fraction, genomic DNA was isolated and quantified by UV absorbance on a Nanodrop 2000c. Notes on this clone: Its antigen is not yet known. Within one base of it there is no much larger clone, and no base qualities were kept. The identical CDR3 is also encoded by other nucleotide sequences in the sample.

The chain is made from TRBV7-9 and TRBJ2-5; the D gene is possibly TRBD1 or TRBD2, each agreeing over 5 bases. Sequenced: naive CD8+ T cells from PBMCs. The cell subset or site label, as the study defines it: CD45RA+CCR7+. This sequence originates from a man between 18 and 35 years old in good health. Some clones in this sample may be carry-over from other donors' samples. In nucleotides, the sequence is TGTGCCAGCAGCTCCCCCGAGGGGCAAGAGACCCAGTACTTC. Translated, this gives CASSSPEGQETQYF.